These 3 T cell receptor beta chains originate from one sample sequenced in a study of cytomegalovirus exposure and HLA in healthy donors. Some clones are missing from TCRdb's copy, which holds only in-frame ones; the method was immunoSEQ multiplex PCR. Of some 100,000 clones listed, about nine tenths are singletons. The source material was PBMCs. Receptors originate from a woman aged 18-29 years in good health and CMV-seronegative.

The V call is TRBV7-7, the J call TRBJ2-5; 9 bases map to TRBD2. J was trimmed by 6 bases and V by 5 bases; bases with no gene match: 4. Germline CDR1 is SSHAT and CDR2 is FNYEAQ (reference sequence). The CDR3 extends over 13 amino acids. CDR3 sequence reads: CASSQGTSQTQYF. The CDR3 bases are TGTGCCAGCAGCCAAGGGACTAGCCAGACCCAGTACTTC.

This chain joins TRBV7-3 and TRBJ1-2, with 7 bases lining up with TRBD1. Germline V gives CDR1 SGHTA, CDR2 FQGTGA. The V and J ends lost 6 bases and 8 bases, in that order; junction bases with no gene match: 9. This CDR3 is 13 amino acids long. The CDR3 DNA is TGTGCCAGCAGGGGAGACAGGGCAGGAGGCTACACCTTC. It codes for CASRGDRAGGYTF.

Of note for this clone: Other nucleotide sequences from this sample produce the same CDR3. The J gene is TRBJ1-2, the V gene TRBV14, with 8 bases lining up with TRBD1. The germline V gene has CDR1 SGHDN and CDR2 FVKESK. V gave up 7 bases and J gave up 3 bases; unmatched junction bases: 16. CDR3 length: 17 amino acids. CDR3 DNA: TGTGCCAGCAAGCCGGGCCGCGACAGGGGCCAACACTATGGCTACACCTTC. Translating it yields CASKPGRDRGQHYGYTF. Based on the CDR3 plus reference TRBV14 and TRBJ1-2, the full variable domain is EAGVTQFPSHSVIEKGQTVTLRCDPISGHDNLYWYRRVMGKEIKFLLHFVKESKQDESGMPNNRFLAERTGGTYSTLKVQPAELEDSGVYFCASKPGRDRGQHYGYTFGSGTRLTVV.